Listed below are T cell receptor beta chains from one sample, sequenced in a study of response to subunit inactivated influenza vaccine. Via MiXCR, TCRdb re-called the RT-PCR reads, giving one row per CDR3 protein. In the table there are hundreds of thousands of distinct CDR3 sequences, about 14% of which are singletons. Sequenced here: PBMCs from blood, sampled 14 to 15 days before vaccination. The source of these receptors is a man aged 50-59 years who received an inactivated influenza vaccine. The CDR3 runs from the conserved cysteine through the conserved F or W. A D gene is named only where the DNA matches it firmly. Part of the rows lack a size; the others show once, few, many or a class for expanded clones.

>TRBV3-1|TRBJ2-1|.|.
CASSQDGRGVDEQFF
TGTGCCAGCAGCCAAGATGGGAGAGGGGTCGATGAGCAGTTCTTC
>TRBV19|TRBJ2-4|.|.
CASSKSVDLGIQYF
TGTGCCAGTAGTAAGTCGGTGGATTTGGGCATTCAGTACTTC
>TRBV5-1|TRBJ2-2|.|.
CASSLVSGANTGELFF
TGCGCCAGCAGCTTGGTCTCGGGAGCGAACACCGGGGAGCTGTTTTTT
>TRBV7-8|TRBJ2-1|.|TRBD2
CASSRLAGGPDEQFF
TGTGCCAGCAGCCGGCTAGCGGGAGGGCCCGATGAGCAGTTCTTC
>TRBV5-6|TRBJ2-5|.|TRBD2
CASSSRGSRGGQETQYF
TGTGCCAGCAGCTCCCGAGGCTCCCGCGGGGGCCAAGAGACCCAGTACTTC
>TRBV27|TRBJ2-7|once|TRBD1
CASTDRGLGRAYF
TGTGCCAGCACAGACAGGGGGCTCGGCCGAGCGTACTTC
>TRBV9|TRBJ1-6|.|.
CASSVAGLGNSPLHF
TGTGCCAGCAGCGTAGCGGGACTGGGAAATTCACCCCTCCACTTT
>TRBV7-2|TRBJ2-7|.|TRBD1
CASSKGQGAIYEQYF
TGTGCCAGCAGCAAAGGACAGGGGGCAATCTACGAGCAGTACTTC
>TRBV2|TRBJ1-4|few|.
CASKGSSASNEKLFF
TGTGCCAGCAAGGGGAGCAGCGCATCTAATGAAAAACTGTTTTTT
>TRBV28|TRBJ1-1|.|.
CASSPHRDTEAFF
TGTGCCAGCAGTCCCCACAGGGACACTGAAGCTTTCTTT
>TRBV5-1|TRBJ2-7|many|.
CASSPTYEDLGREQYF
TGCGCCAGCAGCCCTACCTACGAGGATTTAGGGAGAGAGCAGTACTTC
>TRBV4-3|TRBJ2-1|few|.
CASSRNWGSYNEQFF
TGCGCCAGCAGCCGAAACTGGGGGTCCTACAATGAGCAGTTCTTC
>TRBV12-3/TRBV12-4|TRBJ2-5|few|.
CASSLARGELETQYF
TGTGCCAGCAGCCTAGCGCGGGGAGAGTTGGAGACCCAGTACTTC
>TRBV29-1|TRBJ2-7|.|TRBD1
CSVVRTGTGEQYF
TGCAGCGTTGTAAGGACAGGGACTGGTGAGCAGTACTTC
>TRBV6-2/TRBV6-3|TRBJ2-1|few|TRBD2
CASSGASGSAVNEQFF
TGTGCCAGCAGTGGGGCTAGCGGGAGTGCGGTCAATGAGCAGTTCTTC
>TRBV7-9|TRBJ2-7|.|.
CASSPPFEPYEQYF
TGTGCCAGCAGCCCCCCGTTTGAACCCTACGAGCAGTACTTC
>TRBV20-1|TRBJ2-5|.|.
CSATKQETQYF
TGCAGTGCTACAAAGCAAGAGACCCAGTACTTC
>TRBV28|TRBJ1-5|few|TRBD1
CASSLDREFGNQPQHF
TGTGCCAGCAGCTTGGACAGGGAGTTTGGCAATCAGCCCCAGCATTTT
>TRBV6-2/TRBV6-3|TRBJ1-1|.|TRBD1
CASRAGGQNTEAFF
TGTGCCAGCCGGGCAGGGGGACAAAACACTGAAGCTTTCTTT
>TRBV7-9|TRBJ1-1|few|.
CASSLGGRENTEAFF
TGTGCCAGCAGCTTAGGTGGCAGGGAAAACACTGAAGCTTTCTTT
>TRBV20-1|TRBJ2-3|.|.
CSASRGQAADTQYF
TGCAGTGCTAGTCGGGGCCAGGCGGCAGATACGCAGTATTTT
>TRBV27|TRBJ1-5|.|.
CASTSFNQPQHF
TGTGCCAGCACCAGCTTTAATCAGCCCCAGCATTTT
>TRBV29-1|TRBJ2-1|many|.
CSVAGPEQFF
TGCAGCGTTGCAGGGCCTGAGCAGTTCTTC
>TRBV5-6|TRBJ2-6|once|TRBD1
CASSLVTGGGSGANVLTF
TGTGCCAGCAGCTTGGTAACAGGGGGCGGCTCTGGGGCCAACGTCCTGACTTTC
>TRBV10-3|TRBJ1-2|.|TRBD1
CAISESGTANYGYTF
TGTGCCATCAGTGAGTCGGGGACAGCGAACTATGGCTACACCTTC
>TRBV20-1|TRBJ2-1|many|TRBD2
CSAPGLASYNEQFF
TGCAGTGCGCCGGGACTAGCGTCCTACAATGAGCAGTTCTTC
>TRBV19|TRBJ2-4|.|.
CASSIGRKNIQYF
TGTGCCAGTAGTATAGGGCGCAAAAACATTCAGTACTTC
>TRBV19|TRBJ2-6|few|.
CASSIASGDSGANVLTF
TGTGCCAGTAGTATTGCGTCAGGAGACTCTGGGGCCAACGTCCTGACTTTC
>TRBV20-1|TRBJ2-3|.|TRBD2
CSARRSPGLAGGGADTQYF
TGCAGTGCTAGAAGAAGTCCGGGACTAGCGGGGGGTGGGGCAGATACGCAGTATTTT